These 5 T cell receptor beta chains came from one sample sequenced in a study of blood T cells in healthy people across ages. A second PCR of 7 to 11 cycles used a sample-barcoded 5' primer and a J-beta primer mix. One entry per CDR3 protein, called by TCRdb with MiXCR from the 5' RACE reads. This table has about 1.6 million distinct CDR3 sequences, almost 35% appearing once. Specimen: blood. The receptor set was obtained from a young woman in good health.

The chain is built from TRBV10-3 and TRBJ2-3, with unresolved D. This CDR3 comprises 13 residues. Looked up from germline, CDR1 is ENHRY and CDR2 is SYGVKD. V lost 10 bases to trimming and J lost 4 bases, with 15 bases between them. CDR3 loop: CASLRPGADTQYF. The CDR3, as DNA: TGTGCCAGCCTAAGACCCGGTGCAGATACGCAGTATTTT.

V and J are TRBV28 and TRBJ1-6; TRBD1 agrees at 10 bases. V lost 5 bases, J lost 8 bases, and 15 bases stayed unmatched. This CDR3 contains 18 residues. CDR1 and CDR2 (germline): MDHEN, SYDVKM. The CDR3 DNA follows: TGTGCCAGCAGTGAACGGGACAGGGGCTTCCACGGTCATTCACCCCTCCACTTT. Translation gives CASSERDRGFHGHSPLHF.

In its sample, this clonotype was seen once. Being one base from a much bigger clone, this may be a read error. J is TRBJ2-7 and V is TRBV6-1; 10 nucleotides agree with TRBD1. Germline V lookup: CDR1 MNHNS, CDR2 SASEGT. Unmatched junction bases numbered 4, after V lost 8 bases and J lost 0 bases. CDR3 length equals 14 residues. This CDR3 reads CASGRTGGSYEQYF. As DNA, the CDR3 is TGTGCCAGCGGGCGGACAGGGGGCTCCTACGAGCAGTACTTC.

This clonotype came up many times. This chain uses TRBV20-1 with TRBJ2-3; D is perhaps TRBD1 (7 bases). CDR3 length equals 12 residues. CDR1 is DFQATT and CDR2 is SNEGSKA in the germline V gene (reference sequence). The DNA of the CDR3 is TGCAGCGCGGGACAGAACACAGATACGCAGTATTTT. Translating it yields CSAGQNTDTQYF.

The chain joins TRBV27 to TRBJ1-1, with 10 bases identical to TRBD1. The germline V gene encodes CDR1 MNHEY and CDR2 SMNVEV (reference sequence). Trimming removed 5 bases from V and 0 bases from J; junction bases left unmatched: 3. CDR3 length equals 15 residues. The CDR3 spells CASSRDRGMNTEAFF. The CDR3 bases are TGTGCCAGCAGTCGGGACAGGGGAATGAACACTGAAGCTTTCTTT.